The source of this TCR beta chain is a study of cytomegalovirus exposure and HLA in healthy donors. Study results and limitations: Only CMV serostatus was available as immune exposure information. Indistinguishable V segments such as TRBV6-2 and TRBV6-3 were excluded. In vitro checks showed that a few CMV-associated chains really do target CMV antigens. Around 160 TCR beta chains were listed as cytomegalovirus-associated.

There are 14 residues in the CDR3. Looked up from germline, CDR1 is SGDLS and CDR2 is YYNGEE. V shed 4 bases and J shed 5 bases, with 10 bases lying between them. About this clone: The target antigen is unknown.

Vbeta (60) and Jbeta (13) primers were used in the PCR. Data came from immunoSEQ multiplex PCR; TCRdb stores just in-frame clones and leaves some out. Its table records 96,000 or so clones. The clonotype was recovered from a girl aged 5-17 years in good health and CMV-seropositive. The chain combines TRBV9 with TRBJ1-6; the D is unclear. Sequencing was done on a sample of PBMCs. CDR3 amino acids: CASSSPIHNSPLHF. For the CDR3, the DNA is TGTGCCAGCAGCTCCCCCATTCATAATTCACCCCTCCACTTT.